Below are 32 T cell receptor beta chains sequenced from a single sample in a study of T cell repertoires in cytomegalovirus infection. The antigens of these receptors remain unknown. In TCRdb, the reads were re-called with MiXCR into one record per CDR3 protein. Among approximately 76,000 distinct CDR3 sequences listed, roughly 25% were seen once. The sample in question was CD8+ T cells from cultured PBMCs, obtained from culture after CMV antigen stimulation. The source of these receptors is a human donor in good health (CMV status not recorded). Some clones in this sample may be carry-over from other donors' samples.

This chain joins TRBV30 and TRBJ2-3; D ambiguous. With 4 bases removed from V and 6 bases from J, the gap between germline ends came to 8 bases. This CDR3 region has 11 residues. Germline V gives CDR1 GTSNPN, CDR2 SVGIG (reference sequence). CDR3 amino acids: CAWITGDTQYF. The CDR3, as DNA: TGTGCCTGGATTACGGGTGATACGCAGTATTTT. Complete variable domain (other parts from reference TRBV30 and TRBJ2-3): SQTIHQWPATLVQPVGSPLSLECTVEGTSNPNLYWYRQAAGRGLQLLFYSVGIGQISSEVPQNLSASRPQDRQFILSSKKLLLSDSGFYLCAWITGDTQYFGPGTRLTVL.

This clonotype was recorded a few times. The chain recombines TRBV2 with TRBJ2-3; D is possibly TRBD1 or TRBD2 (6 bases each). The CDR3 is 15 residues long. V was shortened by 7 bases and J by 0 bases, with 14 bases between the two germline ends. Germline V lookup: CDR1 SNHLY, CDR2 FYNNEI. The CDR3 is CASNPRGRSTDTQYF. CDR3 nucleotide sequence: TGTGCCAGCAATCCCCGGGGGCGTAGCACAGATACGCAGTATTTT.

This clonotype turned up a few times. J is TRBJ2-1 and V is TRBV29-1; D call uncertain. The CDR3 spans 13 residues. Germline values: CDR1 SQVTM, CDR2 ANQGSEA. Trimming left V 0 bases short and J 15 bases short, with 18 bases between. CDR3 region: CSVEDPAPQRWFF. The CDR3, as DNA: TGCAGCGTTGAAGATCCGGCCCCTCAACGGTGGTTCTTC.

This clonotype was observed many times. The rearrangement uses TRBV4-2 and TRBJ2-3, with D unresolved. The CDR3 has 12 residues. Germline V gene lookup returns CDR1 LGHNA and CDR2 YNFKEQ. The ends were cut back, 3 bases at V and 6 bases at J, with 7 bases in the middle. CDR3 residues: CASSQSQDTQYF. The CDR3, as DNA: TGTGCCAGCAGCCAGAGCCAGGATACGCAGTATTTT.

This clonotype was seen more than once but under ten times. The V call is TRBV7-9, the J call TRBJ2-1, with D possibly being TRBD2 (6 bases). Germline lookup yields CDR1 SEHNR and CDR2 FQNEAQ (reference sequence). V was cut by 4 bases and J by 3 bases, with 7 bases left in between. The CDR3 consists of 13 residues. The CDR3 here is CASSSTSYNEQFF. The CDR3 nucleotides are TGTGCCAGCAGCTCGACTAGCTACAATGAGCAGTTCTTC.

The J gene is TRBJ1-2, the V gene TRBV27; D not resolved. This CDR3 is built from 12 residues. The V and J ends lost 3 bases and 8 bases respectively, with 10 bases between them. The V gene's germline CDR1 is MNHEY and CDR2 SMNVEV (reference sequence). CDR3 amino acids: CASSFEGGGYTF. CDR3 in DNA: TGTGCCAGCAGTTTTGAAGGAGGGGGCTACACCTTC.

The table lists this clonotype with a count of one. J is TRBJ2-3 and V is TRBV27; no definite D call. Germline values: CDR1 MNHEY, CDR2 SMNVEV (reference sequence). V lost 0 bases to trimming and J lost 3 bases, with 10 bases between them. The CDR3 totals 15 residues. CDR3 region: CASSLSGWRTDTQYF. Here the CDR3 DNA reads TGTGCCAGCAGTTTATCGGGGTGGCGGACAGATACGCAGTATTTT.

The chain's CDR3 is CASRFEGGAGYEQYF. In DNA, the CDR3 is TGTGCCAGCAGGTTTGAGGGGGGAGCCGGCTACGAGCAGTACTTC. The V call is TRBV7-3, the J call TRBJ2-7; D tentatively fits TRBD1 or TRBD2 (6 bases each). Germline-derived CDR1 and CDR2 are SGHTA and FQGTGA. The CDR3 has 15 amino acids. Trimming took 6 bases from V and 3 from J, leaving 18 bases between them.

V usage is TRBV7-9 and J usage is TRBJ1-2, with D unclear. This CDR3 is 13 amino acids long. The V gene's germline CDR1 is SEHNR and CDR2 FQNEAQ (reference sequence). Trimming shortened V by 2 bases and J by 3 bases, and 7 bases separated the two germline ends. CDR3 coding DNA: TGTGCCAGCAGCTTAAACCAGGACTATGGCTACACCTTC. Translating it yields CASSLNQDYGYTF.

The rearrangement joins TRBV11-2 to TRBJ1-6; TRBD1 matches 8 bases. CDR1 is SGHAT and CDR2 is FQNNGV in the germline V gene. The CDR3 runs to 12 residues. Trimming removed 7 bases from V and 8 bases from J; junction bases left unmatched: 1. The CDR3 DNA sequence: TGTGCCAGCAACAGGGGGGATTCACCCCTCCACTTT. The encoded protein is CASNRGDSPLHF.

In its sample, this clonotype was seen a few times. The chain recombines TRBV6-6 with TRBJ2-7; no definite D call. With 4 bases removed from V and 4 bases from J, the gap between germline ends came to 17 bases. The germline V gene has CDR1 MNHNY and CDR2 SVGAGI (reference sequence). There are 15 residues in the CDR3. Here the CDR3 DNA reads TGTGCCAGCAGTTTGGATGGAGACGCAGGATACGAGCAGTACTTC. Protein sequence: CASSLDGDAGYEQYF.

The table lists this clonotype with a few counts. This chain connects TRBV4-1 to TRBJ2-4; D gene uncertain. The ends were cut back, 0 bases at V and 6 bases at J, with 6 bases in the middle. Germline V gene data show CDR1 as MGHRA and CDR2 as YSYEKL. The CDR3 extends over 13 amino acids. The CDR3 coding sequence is TGCGCCAGCAGCCAAGATCGGACAAACATTCAGTACTTC. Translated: CASSQDRTNIQYF.

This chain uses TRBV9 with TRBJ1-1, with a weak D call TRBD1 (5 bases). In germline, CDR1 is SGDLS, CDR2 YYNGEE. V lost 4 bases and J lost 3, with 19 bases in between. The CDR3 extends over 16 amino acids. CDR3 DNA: TGTGCCAGCAGCACAACGACCCCGAGGGGTGACACTGAAGCTTTCTTT. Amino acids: CASSTTTPRGDTEAFF.

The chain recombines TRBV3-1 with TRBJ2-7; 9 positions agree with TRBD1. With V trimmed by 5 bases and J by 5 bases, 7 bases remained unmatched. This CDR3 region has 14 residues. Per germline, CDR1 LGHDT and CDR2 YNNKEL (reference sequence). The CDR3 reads CASSSRTGVDEQYF. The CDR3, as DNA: TGTGCCAGCAGCTCTCGGACAGGGGTAGACGAGCAGTACTTC.

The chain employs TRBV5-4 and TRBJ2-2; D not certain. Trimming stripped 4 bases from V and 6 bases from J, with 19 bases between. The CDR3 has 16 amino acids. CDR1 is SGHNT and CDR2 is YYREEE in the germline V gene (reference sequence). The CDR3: CASSMVMDAPAGELFF. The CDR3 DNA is TGTGCCAGCAGCATGGTTATGGACGCCCCGGCCGGGGAGCTGTTTTTT.

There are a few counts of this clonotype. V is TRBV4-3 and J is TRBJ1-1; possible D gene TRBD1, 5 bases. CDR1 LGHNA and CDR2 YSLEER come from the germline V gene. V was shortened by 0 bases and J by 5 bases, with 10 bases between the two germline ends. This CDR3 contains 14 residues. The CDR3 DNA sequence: TGCGCCAGCAGCCAAGATGTGGGGGAGACTGAAGCTTTCTTT. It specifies CASSQDVGETEAFF.

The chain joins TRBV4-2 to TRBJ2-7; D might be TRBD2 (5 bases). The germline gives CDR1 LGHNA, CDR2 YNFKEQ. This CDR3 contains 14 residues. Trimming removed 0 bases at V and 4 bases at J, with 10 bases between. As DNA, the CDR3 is TGTGCCAGCAGCCAAGATAGCGAAGGTTACGAGCAGTACTTC. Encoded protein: CASSQDSEGYEQYF.

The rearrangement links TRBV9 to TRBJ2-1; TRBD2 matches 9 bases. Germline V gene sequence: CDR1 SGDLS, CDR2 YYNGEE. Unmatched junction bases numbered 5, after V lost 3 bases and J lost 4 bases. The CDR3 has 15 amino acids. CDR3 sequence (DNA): TGTGCCAGCAGCGCCAGTAGCGGGGGATACAATGAGCAGTTCTTC. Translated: CASSASSGGYNEQFF.

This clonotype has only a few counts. The CDR3 sequence is CASSESEQYF. DNA of the CDR3: TGTGCCAGCAGCGAAAGCGAGCAGTACTTC. This rearrangement joins TRBV28 to TRBJ2-7, with no clear D. The germline CDR1 and CDR2 sequences are MDHEN and SYDVKM. With 6 bases removed from V and 6 bases from J, the gap between germline ends came to 6 bases. The CDR3 has 10 residues.

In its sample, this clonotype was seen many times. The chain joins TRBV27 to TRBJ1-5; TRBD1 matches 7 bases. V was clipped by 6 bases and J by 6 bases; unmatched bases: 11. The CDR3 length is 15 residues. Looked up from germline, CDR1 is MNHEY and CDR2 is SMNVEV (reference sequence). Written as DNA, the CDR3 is TGTGCCAGCAGCCCTTCCGACAGGGCCCGTCAGCCCCAGCATTTT. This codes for CASSPSDRARQPQHF.

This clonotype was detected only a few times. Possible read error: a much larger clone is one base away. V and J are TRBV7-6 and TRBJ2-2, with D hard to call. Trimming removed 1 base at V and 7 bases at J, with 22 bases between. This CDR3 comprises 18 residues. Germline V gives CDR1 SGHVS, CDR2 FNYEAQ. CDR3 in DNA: TGTGCCAGCAGCTTAGAATATGGTCCGCAGGACGGCGGCGGGGAGCTGTTTTTT. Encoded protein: CASSLEYGPQDGGGELFF.

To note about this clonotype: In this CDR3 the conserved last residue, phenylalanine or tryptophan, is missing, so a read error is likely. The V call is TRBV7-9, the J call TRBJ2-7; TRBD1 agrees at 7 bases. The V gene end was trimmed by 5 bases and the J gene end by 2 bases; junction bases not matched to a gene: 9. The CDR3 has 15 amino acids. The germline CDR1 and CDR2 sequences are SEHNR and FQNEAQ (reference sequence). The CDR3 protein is CASSGDSSTTYEQYL. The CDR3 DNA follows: TGTGCCAGCAGCGGGGACAGTTCGACTACCTACGAGCAGTACTTA.

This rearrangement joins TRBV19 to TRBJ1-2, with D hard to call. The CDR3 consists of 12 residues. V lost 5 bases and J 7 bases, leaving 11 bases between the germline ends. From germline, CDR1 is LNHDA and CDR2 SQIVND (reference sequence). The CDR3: CASSAGPLGYTF. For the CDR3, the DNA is TGTGCCAGTAGTGCCGGACCACTTGGCTACACCTTC.

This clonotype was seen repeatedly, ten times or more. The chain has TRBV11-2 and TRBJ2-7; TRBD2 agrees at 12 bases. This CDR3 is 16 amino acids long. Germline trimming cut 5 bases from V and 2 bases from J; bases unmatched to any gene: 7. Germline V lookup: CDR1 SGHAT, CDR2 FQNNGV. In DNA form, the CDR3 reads TGTGCCAGCAGCGCCGGGACTAGCGGGTGGGCCTACGAGCAGTACTTC. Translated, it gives CASSAGTSGWAYEQYF.

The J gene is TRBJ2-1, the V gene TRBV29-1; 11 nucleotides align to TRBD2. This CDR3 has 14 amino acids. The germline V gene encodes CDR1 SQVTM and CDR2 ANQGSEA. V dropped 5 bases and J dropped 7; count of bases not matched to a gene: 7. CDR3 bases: TGCAGCGTTTCATATAGCGGGAGGGGTAATGAGCAGTTCTTC. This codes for CSVSYSGRGNEQFF.

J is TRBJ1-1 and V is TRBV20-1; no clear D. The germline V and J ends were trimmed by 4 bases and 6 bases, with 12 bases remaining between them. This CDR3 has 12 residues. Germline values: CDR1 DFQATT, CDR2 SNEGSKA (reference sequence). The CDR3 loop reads CSAMDARPEAFF. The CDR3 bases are TGCAGTGCTATGGACGCGCGCCCTGAAGCTTTCTTT.

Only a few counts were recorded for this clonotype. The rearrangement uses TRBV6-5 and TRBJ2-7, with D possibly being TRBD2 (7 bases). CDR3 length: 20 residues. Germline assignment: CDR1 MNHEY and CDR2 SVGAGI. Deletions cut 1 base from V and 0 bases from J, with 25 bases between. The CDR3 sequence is CASSYFPRGPESQSSYEQYF. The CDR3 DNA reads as TGTGCCAGCAGTTACTTTCCGCGGGGGCCCGAATCCCAGAGCTCCTACGAGCAGTACTTC.

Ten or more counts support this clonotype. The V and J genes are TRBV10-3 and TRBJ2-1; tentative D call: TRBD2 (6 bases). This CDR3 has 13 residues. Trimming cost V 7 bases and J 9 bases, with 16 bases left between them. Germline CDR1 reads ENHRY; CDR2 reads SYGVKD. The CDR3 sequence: CAINHNSGGEQFF. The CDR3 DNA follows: TGTGCCATCAACCATAATAGCGGAGGTGAGCAGTTCTTC.

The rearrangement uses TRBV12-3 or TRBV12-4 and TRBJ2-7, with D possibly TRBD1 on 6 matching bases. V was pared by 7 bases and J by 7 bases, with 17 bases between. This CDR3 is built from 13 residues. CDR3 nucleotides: TGTGCCAGCACCTTGACAGGAAAGGGGGAGCAGTACTTC. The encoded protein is CASTLTGKGEQYF.

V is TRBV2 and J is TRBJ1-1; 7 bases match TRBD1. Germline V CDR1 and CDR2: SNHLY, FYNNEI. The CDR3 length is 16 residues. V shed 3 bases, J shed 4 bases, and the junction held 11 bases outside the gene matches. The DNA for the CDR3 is TGTGCCAGCAGTGAGGGAACAGGGGCGCGGGGCACTGAAGCTTTCTTT. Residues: CASSEGTGARGTEAFF.

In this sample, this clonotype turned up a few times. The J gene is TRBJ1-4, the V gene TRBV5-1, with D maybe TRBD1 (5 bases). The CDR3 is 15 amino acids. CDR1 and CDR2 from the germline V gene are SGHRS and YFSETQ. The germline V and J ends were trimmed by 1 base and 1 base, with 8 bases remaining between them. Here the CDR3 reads CASSLPQGTNEKLFF. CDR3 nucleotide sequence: TGCGCCAGCAGCTTGCCGCAGGGAACTAATGAAAAACTGTTTTTT.

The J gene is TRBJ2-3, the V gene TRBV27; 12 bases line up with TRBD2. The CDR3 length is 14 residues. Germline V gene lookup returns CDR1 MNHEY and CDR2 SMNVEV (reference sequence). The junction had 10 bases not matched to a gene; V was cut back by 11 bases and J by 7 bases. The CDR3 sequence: CAVRGLAGRNTQYF. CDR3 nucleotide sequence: TGTGCCGTCCGTGGACTAGCGGGGAGGAATACGCAGTATTTT.